The clone carrying this T cell receptor (beta chain) occurred once. This sample was taken from a study of blood T cell repertoires in COVID-19. Study overall: Sites in the United States, Italy and Spain provided acute and convalescent COVID-19 samples. T cells, B-cell-depleted T cells, or PBMCs provided the cDNA or gDNA that served as material.

In germline, CDR1 is SEHNR, CDR2 FQNEAQ (reference sequence). Trimming stripped 5 bases from V and 6 bases from J, with 17 bases between. The CDR3 runs to 14 residues. In the original analysis: The assay estimated nucleated cells by amplifying reference gene primers. Data came from immunoSEQ multiplex PCR; TCRdb stores just in-frame clones and leaves some out. V, J and clone size are taken as reported in that table, and D and trimming were inferred from the DNA itself. The table has 650,000 to 800,000 clones, 75% to 90% seen once. The rearrangement links TRBV7-9 to TRBJ2-7, with D perhaps TRBD1 (5 bases). The TCR comes from a woman between 18 and 29 years old with acute or convalescent COVID-19. Material for sequencing was peripheral blood. The DNA for the CDR3 is TGTGCCAGCAGCCCGGAAAGATGGGGCGGCGAGCAGTACTTC. This sequence encodes CASSPERWGGEQYF.